What follows are 5 T cell receptor beta chains derived from one specimen sequenced in a study of blood T cell repertoires in COVID-19. Sequencing was performed with immunoSEQ multiplex PCR; in TCRdb, only in-frame clones are kept and a portion is missing. The table records about 190,000 clones, about 84% of them present only once. What was sequenced was peripheral blood. Source of these receptors: a woman under 40 with acute or convalescent COVID-19.

The J gene is TRBJ2-3, the V gene TRBV15, with 10 bases that match TRBD2. V shed 5 bases, J shed 7 bases, and the junction held 9 bases outside the gene matches. Germline loops: CDR1 LNHNV, CDR2 YYDKDF (reference sequence). The CDR3 totals 15 residues. CDR3 sequence reads: CATSPRLAGGYTQYF. CDR3 DNA sequence: TGTGCCACCAGCCCACGACTAGCGGGCGGGTATACGCAGTATTTT. Together with reference TRBV15 and TRBJ2-3, the CDR3 gives the full variable domain: DAMVIQNPRYQVTQFGKPVTLSCSQTLNHNVMYWYQQKSSQAPKLLFHYYDKDFNNEADTPDNFQSRRPNTSFCFLDIRSPGLGDTAMYLCATSPRLAGGYTQYFGPGTRLTVL.

To note about this clone: No conserved phenylalanine or tryptophan ends this CDR3, so it is likely a read error. The DNA is left out, because the CDR3 cannot be placed on it with certainty; the CDR3 is given as TCRdb lists it. The chain recombines TRBV28 with TRBJ1-2. Germline CDR1 is MDHEN and CDR2 is SYDVKM. Including both end residues, the CDR3 is 14 amino acids long. The CDR3 sequence is CASSPPLRARPRLA.

The chain carries TRBV18 and TRBJ2-7; possible D gene TRBD2, 6 bases. From germline, CDR1 is KGHSH and CDR2 LQKENI. V dropped 4 bases and J dropped 1 base, with 11 bases sitting between them. The CDR3 contains 14 residues. DNA of the CDR3: TGTGCCAGCTCACGTCCGGGAGCTTCCTACGAGCAGTACTTC. It encodes CASSRPGASYEQYF.

CDR3 nucleotide sequence: TGTGCCAGTAGTGCGGGAGTGAGGGAGACCCAGTACTTC. It yields the protein CASSAGVRETQYF. This chain uses TRBV19 with TRBJ2-5; TRBD2 aligns across 7 bases. Germline CDR1 LNHDA, CDR2 SQIVND (reference sequence). This CDR3 contains 13 residues. V lost 5 bases, J lost 5 bases, and 5 bases stayed unmatched.

The chain is built from TRBV2 and TRBJ1-1; tentatively, D is TRBD1 (6 bases). The CDR3 consists of 14 residues. V was cut by 8 bases and J by 3 bases, with 16 bases left in between. Germline V lookup: CDR1 SNHLY, CDR2 FYNNEI. The CDR3 DNA sequence: TGTGCCAGCGGGGGCGGACGATTAGACACTGAAGCTTTCTTT. Translated, it gives CASGGGRLDTEAFF.